The rows below give T cell receptor beta chains drawn from one sample of a study of human thymus T cells. Repertoires were generated with immunoSEQ multiplex PCR, while TCRdb's copy carries only in-frame clones and drops some. The sample holds some 130,000 clones, around 94% seen once. The sequenced material came from thymus tissue. These receptors were taken from a boy younger than two with a congenital heart defect but otherwise immunologically healthy. Each CDR3 is given with its conserved first and last residue. D genes are given only for firm matches. The size of a clone is reported for some rows only, either as once, few or many, or as a class for expanded clones.

>-|-|TRBV7-2|TRBJ1-5
TGTGCCAGCAGCTCCGTAGATCAGCCCCAGCATTTT
CASSSVDQPQHF
>-|-|TRBV19|TRBJ2-5
TGTGCCAGTAGTATAGCCGGTTCCGAGACCCAGTACTTC
CASSIAGSETQYF
>-|TRBD2|TRBV4-2|TRBJ2-7
TGTGCCAGCAGCCGACAACTAGCGGGGGGGTGGTCCTACGAGCAGTACTTC
CASSRQLAGGWSYEQYF
>-|-|TRBV27|TRBJ1-1
TGTGCCAGCAGTTTGGGGGAGAACACTGAAGCTTTCTTT
CASSLGENTEAFF
>-|-|TRBV28|TRBJ1-1
TGTGCCAGCAGTTTGACGGGGCAGGTGAACACTGAAGCTTTCTTT
CASSLTGQVNTEAFF
>-|-|TRBV15|TRBJ2-3
TGTGCCACCAGTAACGGGGGCCAAGTCACAGATACGCAGTATTTT
CATSNGGQVTDTQYF
>-|-|TRBV5-6|TRBJ2-5
TGTGCCAGCAGCTTGAGACGAGAGACCCAGTACTTC
CASSLRRETQYF
>-|-|TRBV19|TRBJ1-2
TGTGCCAGTAGTATCGGCAGGGGAGCAAGGCGGAATGGCTACACCTTC
CASSIGRGARRNGYTF
>-|-|TRBV6-1|TRBJ2-3
TGTGCCAGCAGCGCCCCAGTAACAGATACGCAGTATTTT
CASSAPVTDTQYF
>-|TRBD2|TRBV11-2|TRBJ2-1
TGTGCCAGCAGGCCCACCCTAGCGGGGCCGACGAATGAGCAGTTCTTC
CASRPTLAGPTNEQFF
>-|TRBD1|TRBV6-5|TRBJ2-7
TGTGCCAGCAGTTCTCGTTGGGGACAGGAAGACGAGCAGTACTTC
CASSSRWGQEDEQYF
>once|-|TRBV4-3|TRBJ1-1
TGCGCCAGCAGCCAGGATTCCAGGACAGATCCAATGTACACTGAAGCTTTCTTT
CASSQDSRTDPMYTEAFF
>-|TRBD1|TRBV5-6|TRBJ1-6
TGTGCCAGCAGCCACGTCGACAGGGGTAATTCACCCCTCCACTTT
CASSHVDRGNSPLHF
>-|-|TRBV4-3|TRBJ1-4
TGCGCCAGCAGCCGATATCGGGGGGTTAATGAAAAACTGTTTTTT
CASSRYRGVNEKLFF
>-|-|TRBV15|TRBJ1-2
TGTGCCACCAGCAGAGATTCTGGGGGGGGCTACACCTTC
CATSRDSGGGYTF
>once|-|TRBV4-1|TRBJ2-1
TGCGCCAGCAGCCAAAAACTAGGGAACGTAAATGAGCAGTTCTTC
CASSQKLGNVNEQFF
>-|TRBD2|TRBV7-8|TRBJ2-2
TGTGCCAGCAGCTCAGGACTAGCGGGGGGCACCGGGGAGCTGTTTTTT
CASSSGLAGGTGELFF